This TCR beta chain is drawn from a study of blood T cell repertoires in COVID-19. In the study overall: The origin of the acute and convalescent COVID-19 samples was the United States, Italy and Spain. From T cells, B-cell-depleted T cells, or PBMCs came the material, which was cDNA or gDNA.

Germline CDR1 LNHDA, CDR2 SQIVND (reference sequence). Germline trimming cut 5 bases from V and 2 bases from J; bases unmatched to any gene: 7. This CDR3 has 16 amino acids. As handled by the study authors: Reference gene primer amplification in the assay estimated nucleated cell counts. Data came from immunoSEQ multiplex PCR; TCRdb stores just in-frame clones and leaves some out. V, J and clone size derive from that table, while D and trimming were established from the DNA sequence. The data hold 200,000 to 250,000 clones, with 80% to 90% observed a single time. Seattle-derived patients entered the study during active infection and were followed longitudinally.

This sequence joins TRBV19 and TRBJ1-5; 9 nucleotides match TRBD1. The receptor was isolated from a man between 25 and 39 years old with COVID-19, enrolled during active disease. The sample comprised peripheral blood. The chain's CDR3 is CASSPWTGEGNQPQHF. Here the CDR3 DNA reads TGTGCCAGTAGTCCTTGGACAGGGGAGGGCAATCAGCCCCAGCATTTT.